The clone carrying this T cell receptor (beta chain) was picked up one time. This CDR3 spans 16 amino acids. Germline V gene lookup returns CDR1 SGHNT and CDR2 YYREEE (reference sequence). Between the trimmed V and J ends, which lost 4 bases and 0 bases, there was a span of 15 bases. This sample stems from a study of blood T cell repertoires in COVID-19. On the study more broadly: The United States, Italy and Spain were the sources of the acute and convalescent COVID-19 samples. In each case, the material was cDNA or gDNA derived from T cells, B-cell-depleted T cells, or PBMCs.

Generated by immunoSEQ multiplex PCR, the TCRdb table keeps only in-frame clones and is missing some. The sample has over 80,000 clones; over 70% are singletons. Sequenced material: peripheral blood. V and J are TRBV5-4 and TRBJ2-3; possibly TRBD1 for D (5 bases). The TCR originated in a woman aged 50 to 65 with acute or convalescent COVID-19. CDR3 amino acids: CASSRPGAASTDTQYF. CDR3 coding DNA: TGTGCCAGCAGCCGCCCTGGGGCAGCTAGCACAGATACGCAGTATTTT.